Listed here are 32 T cell receptor beta chains from one sample, sequenced in a study of shared clonotypes between healthy human individuals. Method: immunoSEQ multiplex PCR; TCRdb's copy keeps in-frame clones and lacks some. This table has roughly 2.1 million clones, about 92% appearing once. Naive CD8 populations comprised CD45RO-negative cells positively selected for CCR7, excluding terminally differentiated effector memory CD45RA+ cells. Input material: naive CD8+ T cells from PBMCs. Source of these receptors: a man younger than 30 in good health. Some clones in this sample may be carry-over from other donors' samples.

V usage is TRBV7-3 and J usage is TRBJ2-3; 8 bases are shared with TRBD1. V lost 5 bases, J lost 5 bases, and 9 bases stayed unmatched. Per germline, CDR1 SGHTA and CDR2 FQGTGA. The CDR3 has 15 residues. CDR3 amino acids: CASSQAGGSGDTQYF. CDR3 in DNA: TGTGCCAGCAGCCAAGCAGGGGGCTCGGGAGATACGCAGTATTTT.

The chain combines TRBV15 with TRBJ2-7; 9 nucleotides agree with TRBD1. The CDR3 has 11 amino acids. Germline CDR1 and CDR2: LNHNV and YYDKDF (reference sequence). V was pared by 9 bases and J by 6 bases, with 3 bases of the junction left unmatched. CDR3 sequence: CATGQGSEQYF. The DNA for the CDR3 is TGTGCCACAGGACAGGGGAGCGAGCAGTACTTC.

The chain is built from TRBV7-9 and TRBJ2-1, with D maybe TRBD1 (5 bases). CDR1 and CDR2 (germline): SEHNR, FQNEAQ (reference sequence). The CDR3 has 15 residues. Trimming stripped 6 bases from V and 0 bases from J, with 12 bases between. The chain's CDR3 is CASRQGANSYNEQFF. The CDR3 DNA reads as TGTGCCAGCAGACAAGGGGCCAACTCCTACAATGAGCAGTTCTTC. The entire variable domain, with the rest obtained from reference TRBV7-9 and TRBJ2-1, is as follows: DTGVSQNPRHKITKRGQNVTFRCDPISEHNRLYWYRQTLGQGPEFLTYFQNEAQLEKSRLLSDRFSAERPKGSFSTLEIQRTEQGDSAMYLCASRQGANSYNEQFFGPGTRLTVL.

The CDR3 spells CASSQTQFRQAYTEAFF. The CDR3 coding sequence is TGCGCCAGCAGCCAAACCCAATTTAGGCAGGCGTACACTGAAGCTTTCTTT. The rearrangement uses TRBV4-1 and TRBJ1-1, with D unresolved. Germline V gene lookup returns CDR1 MGHRA and CDR2 YSYEKL. This CDR3 spans 17 amino acids. Deletions cut 2 bases from V and 3 bases from J, with 19 bases between.

The V and J genes are TRBV9 and TRBJ2-7; D possibly corresponds to TRBD2 (6 bases). CDR3 length equals 14 residues. Looked up from germline, CDR1 is SGDLS and CDR2 is YYNGEE. V gave up 2 bases and J gave up 6 bases, with 15 bases separating them. CDR3 in amino acids: CASSVGGGAGEQYF. CDR3 nucleotide sequence: TGTGCCAGCAGCGTCGGGGGAGGTGCAGGCGAGCAGTACTTC. The full variable domain, in which reference TRBV9 and TRBJ2-7 provide the parts outside the CDR3, is DSGVTQTPKHLITATGQRVTLRCSPRSGDLSVYWYQQSLDQGLQFLIQYYNGEERAKGNILERFSAQQFPDLHSELNLSSLELGDSALYFCASSVGGGAGEQYFGPGTRLTVT.

Notes on this clone: Other DNA sequences in the same sample also yield this CDR3. The chain combines TRBV7-9 with TRBJ2-7; D ambiguous. This CDR3 is 12 amino acids long. Per the germline V gene, CDR1 is SEHNR and CDR2 is FQNEAQ (reference sequence). V lost 1 base and J lost 10, with 11 bases in between. CDR3 amino acids: CASSLGFLEQYF. The CDR3 coding sequence is TGTGCCAGCAGCTTAGGTTTTTTGGAACAGTACTTC.

The chain combines TRBV10-3 with TRBJ1-1, with 11 bases fitting TRBD1. Per germline, CDR1 ENHRY and CDR2 SYGVKD. The J segment lost 5 bases and the V segment lost 7 bases, leaving 3 bases of the junction unmatched. CDR3 length equals 13 residues. The CDR3 here is CAITGTGGTEAFF. DNA for the CDR3: TGTGCCATCACTGGGACAGGGGGGACTGAAGCTTTCTTT.

A remark on this clone: Other DNA sequences in the sample encode the same CDR3. This chain uses TRBV27 with TRBJ1-4; D perhaps matches TRBD1 (6 bases). Trimming took 5 bases from V and 2 from J, leaving 12 bases between them. This CDR3 comprises 15 residues. Germline V CDR1 and CDR2: MNHEY, SMNVEV (reference sequence). CDR3 nucleotide sequence: TGTGCCAGCAGTCCACAGGGCGCCACTAATGAAAAACTGTTTTTT. Translation: CASSPQGATNEKLFF.

V is TRBV15 and J is TRBJ2-3; no clear D. V lost 0 bases and J 0 bases, leaving 4 bases between the germline ends. This CDR3 comprises 14 residues. Germline V lookup: CDR1 LNHNV, CDR2 YYDKDF (reference sequence). The CDR3, as DNA: TGTGCCACCAGCAGAGAATCGAGCACAGATACGCAGTATTTT. Translation: CATSRESSTDTQYF.

The V gene is TRBV27, the J gene TRBJ1-1; D gene unclear. This CDR3 comprises 14 residues. CDR1 MNHEY and CDR2 SMNVEV come from the germline V gene (reference sequence). Trimming removed 6 bases from V and 4 bases from J, with 15 bases in between. The CDR3 loop is CASSVSALGTEAFF. The CDR3 region has the DNA TGTGCCAGCAGCGTCTCCGCCTTGGGCACTGAAGCTTTCTTT.

This chain links TRBV13 with TRBJ2-5; no reliable D call. This CDR3 is 15 amino acids long. V lost 2 bases and J 1 base, leaving 11 bases between the germline ends. CDR1 and CDR2 (germline): PRHDT, FYEKMQ (reference sequence). The CDR3 DNA reads as TGTGCCAGCAGCTTAACTCCGGGTGCCCAAGAGACCCAGTACTTC. This sequence encodes CASSLTPGAQETQYF.

A note on this clone: In the same sample, other DNA sequences code for this CDR3. The chain recombines TRBV5-1 with TRBJ2-7; 7 bases map to TRBD1. Germline assignment: CDR1 SGHRS and CDR2 YFSETQ. This CDR3 contains 13 residues. Trimming removed 4 bases from V and 5 bases from J; junction bases left unmatched: 6. For the CDR3, the DNA is TGCGCCAGCAGCCTCGACAGGGCGGACGAGCAGTACTTC. This codes for CASSLDRADEQYF.

This clone was recorded once. The chain is built from TRBV5-1 and TRBJ2-5, with TRBD2 matching 13 bases. Trimming took 4 bases from V and 1 from J; bases not matched to a gene: 10. Germline values: CDR1 SGHRS, CDR2 YFSETQ. The CDR3 runs 18 residues. DNA for the CDR3: TGCGCCAGCAGCCCCACGGGACTAGCGGGGTTCCCCCAAGAGACCCAGTACTTC. It encodes CASSPTGLAGFPQETQYF.

The J gene is TRBJ1-5, the V gene TRBV16; D is unclear. The germline V gene encodes CDR1 KGHSY and CDR2 FQNENV. Trimming took off 2 bases at V and 0 bases at J, with 20 bases between the two ends. The CDR3 is 19 amino acids. CDR3 in amino acids: CASSQGMQPSSFSNQPQHF. The CDR3 nucleotides are TGTGCCAGCAGCCAAGGGATGCAGCCATCGAGCTTTAGCAATCAGCCCCAGCATTTT.

The chain employs TRBV27 and TRBJ2-5; D not resolved. From germline, CDR1 is MNHEY and CDR2 SMNVEV (reference sequence). The CDR3 has 13 amino acids. CDR3 coding DNA: TGTGCGGTCGCCCCGGCAGGTGGAGAGACCCAGTACTTC. Its translation is CAVAPAGGETQYF.

J is TRBJ1-3 and V is TRBV13; D call uncertain. The germline V gene encodes CDR1 PRHDT and CDR2 FYEKMQ (reference sequence). The ends were cut back, 6 bases at V and 0 bases at J, with 18 bases in the middle. This CDR3 comprises 17 residues. CDR3 sequence reads: CASSSKASLVSGNTIYF. The CDR3 nucleotides are TGTGCCAGCAGTTCCAAAGCCTCGCTAGTCTCTGGAAACACCATATATTTT.

The CDR3 here is CASSLAGTGVDEQYF. CDR3 DNA: TGTGCCAGCAGCTTGGCCGGGACAGGGGTGGACGAGCAGTACTTC. The chain recombines TRBV9 with TRBJ2-7; 10 bases are shared with TRBD1. Unmatched junction bases numbered 9, after V lost 4 bases and J lost 5 bases. CDR3 length: 15 residues. Per the germline V gene, CDR1 is SGDLS and CDR2 is YYNGEE.

Only a few counts were recorded for this clone. In nucleotides, the CDR3 is TGCGCCAGCAGTGAGCTGGAGAACACTGAAGCTTTCTTT. This gives the protein CASSELENTEAFF. The chain has TRBV10-1 and TRBJ1-1; D uncertain. Germline CDR1 and CDR2: WNHNN and SYGVQD (reference sequence). CDR3 size: 13 residues. Trimming pared 2 bases from V and 1 base from J, leaving 5 bases between.

This chain joins TRBV6-6 and TRBJ2-7; D is possibly TRBD1 (5 bases). The CDR3 has 14 amino acids. Trimming took off 6 bases at V and 4 bases at J, with 16 bases between the two ends. In germline, CDR1 is MNHNY, CDR2 SVGAGI (reference sequence). The CDR3 coding sequence is TGTGCCAGCAGCCAACAGGTGTACGCATACGAGCAGTACTTC. The encoded protein is CASSQQVYAYEQYF.

The rearrangement links TRBV29-1 to TRBJ1-1; a weak D match, TRBD1 (6 bases). Trimming cost V 5 bases and J 1 base, with 11 bases left between them. The CDR3 spans 13 residues. In germline, CDR1 is SQVTM, CDR2 ANQGSEA. The CDR3 coding sequence is TGCAGCGTTCCGGACAGTGCGAACACTGAAGCTTTCTTT. The encoded protein is CSVPDSANTEAFF.

In this sample, this clone turned up once. J is TRBJ2-7 and V is TRBV28, with 7 bases identical to TRBD2. The trim removed 8 bases at V and 3 bases at J, leaving 13 bases unmatched. The CDR3 totals 15 residues. Germline CDR1 MDHEN, CDR2 SYDVKM. The CDR3 DNA reads TGTGCCAGCCTCCCTCTGGGAGGGTCTCGCTACGAGCAGTACTTC. Amino acids: CASLPLGGSRYEQYF. Based on the CDR3 plus reference TRBV28 and TRBJ2-7, the full variable domain is DVKVTQSSRYLVKRTGEKVFLECVQDMDHENMFWYRQDPGLGLRLIYFSYDVKMKEKGDIPEGYSVSREKKERFSLILESASTNQTSMYLCASLPLGGSRYEQYFGPGTRLTVT.

This clone was seen once. This chain connects TRBV10-3 to TRBJ2-7, with 8 bases aligning to TRBD1. The length of the CDR3 is 15 residues. V was clipped by 6 bases and J by 0 bases; unmatched bases: 7. The germline V gene encodes CDR1 ENHRY and CDR2 SYGVKD. The CDR3 loop is CAISESQGVSYEQYF. The CDR3 DNA follows: TGTGCCATCAGCGAATCACAGGGGGTCTCCTACGAGCAGTACTTC.

The rearrangement uses TRBV15 and TRBJ2-3; D remains ambiguous. The germline V gene encodes CDR1 LNHNV and CDR2 YYDKDF (reference sequence). The CDR3 is made up of 16 amino acids. V shed 10 bases and J shed 3 bases, with 23 bases lying between them. The CDR3 DNA sequence: TGTGCCATCTCCTCCGGCACCCGAAGGTGGACAGATACGCAGTATTTT. Protein product: CAISSGTRRWTDTQYF.

This clone was picked up one time. The genes are TRBV6-4 and TRBJ1-2; D uncertain. CDR3 length: 15 amino acids. Looked up from germline, CDR1 is MRHNA and CDR2 is SNTAGT. Trimming removed 5 bases at V and 8 bases at J, with 21 bases between. CDR3 amino acids: CASSSTPTTLNGYTF. The CDR3 bases are TGTGCCAGCAGTTCTACCCCAACCACCCTGAACGGCTACACCTTC.

In regard to this clone: Other DNA sequences in the sample encode the same CDR3. The chain uses TRBV6-5 and TRBJ1-1, with D tentatively TRBD1 (6 bases). The CDR3 runs to 11 residues. V lost 5 bases and J lost 8, with 9 bases in between. Germline V gene sequence: CDR1 MNHEY, CDR2 SVGAGI. CDR3 loop: CASSPGTEAFF. CDR3 DNA: TGTGCCAGCAGTCCAGGGACAGAAGCTTTCTTT.

The J gene is TRBJ2-1, the V gene TRBV7-9; tentatively, D is TRBD2 (6 bases). Germline values: CDR1 SEHNR, CDR2 FQNEAQ (reference sequence). This CDR3 contains 14 residues. The V and J ends lost 8 bases and 8 bases respectively, with 19 bases between them. CDR3 region: CASPGEKIHDEQFF. For the CDR3, the DNA is TGTGCCAGCCCGGGGGAGAAGATTCACGATGAGCAGTTCTTC.

The J gene is TRBJ1-1, the V gene TRBV6-5; D is possibly TRBD1 (5 bases). Trimming pared 2 bases from V and 1 base from J, leaving 11 bases between. Germline CDR1 is MNHEY and CDR2 is SVGAGI. The CDR3 loop spans 15 amino acids. The CDR3 nucleotides are TGTGCCAGCAGTTACCTGGGGGGTGAGAACACTGAAGCTTTCTTT. Its protein is CASSYLGGENTEAFF.

This rearrangement joins TRBV27 to TRBJ2-7; a possible D gene is TRBD2 (5 bases). CDR3 length equals 18 residues. V was trimmed by 0 bases and J by 3 bases, leaving 21 bases between them. From germline, CDR1 is MNHEY and CDR2 SMNVEV (reference sequence). CDR3 DNA: TGTGCCAGCAGTTTATCCCTTGGAACGAGGACTCGTAACTACGAGCAGTACTTC. This gives the protein CASSLSLGTRTRNYEQYF.

This chain uses TRBV5-1 with TRBJ2-3, with 7 nucleotides matching TRBD2. Germline CDR1 is SGHRS and CDR2 is YFSETQ. J was trimmed by 0 bases and V by 7 bases; bases with no gene match: 5. The CDR3 is made up of 14 amino acids. As DNA, the CDR3 is TGCGCCAGCCGCGGGGGAGCTAGCACAGATACGCAGTATTTT. Translating gives CASRGGASTDTQYF.

The chain couples TRBV28 to TRBJ1-2; 8 nucleotides align to TRBD1. The CDR3 is 14 residues long. Losses at the gene ends were 1 base for V and 11 bases for J; bases not matched to a gene: 9. Germline assignment: CDR1 MDHEN and CDR2 SYDVKM. The CDR3 sequence is CASSLSSTGGGYTF. The CDR3 DNA is TGTGCCAGCAGTTTATCTTCTACAGGGGGAGGATACACCTTC.

The V gene is TRBV7-9, the J gene TRBJ2-1; D assignment may be TRBD1 or TRBD2 (6 bases each). CDR1 SEHNR and CDR2 FQNEAQ come from the germline V gene (reference sequence). With 5 bases removed from V and 1 base from J, the gap between germline ends came to 24 bases. The CDR3 is 19 residues long. CDR3 sequence (DNA): TGTGCCAGCAGCGCGGTCCTCACCCTGGGGGGCAATTCCTACAATGAGCAGTTCTTC. It translates to CASSAVLTLGGNSYNEQFF.

The chain recombines TRBV6-1 with TRBJ1-5, with no clear D. CDR1 and CDR2 from the germline V gene are MNHNS and SASEGT. The CDR3 consists of 16 residues. Trimming left V 2 bases short and J 0 bases short, with 11 bases between. The CDR3 reads CASSERAVYSNQPQHF. The CDR3 DNA sequence: TGTGCCAGCAGTGAAAGGGCAGTTTATAGCAATCAGCCCCAGCATTTT.